Listed below are T cell receptor beta chains from one sample, sequenced in a study of T cells expressing NK-cell markers. TCRdb re-called the 5' RACE reads; every CDR3 protein appears as one record, without DNA. This sample's table reports 500,000 to 700,000 distinct CDR3 sequences. Material: blood T cells: a sorted CD56 or NKG2C T cell subset, CD4+ or CD8+ T cells, or bulk PBMC T cells (not recorded which). Every receptor here comes from a young man in good health. The CDR3 runs from the conserved cysteine through the conserved F or W.

v_gene: TRBV20-1; j_gene: TRBJ2-1; CDR3aa: CSARGTGTQGNEQFF
v_gene: TRBV20-1; j_gene: TRBJ1-4; CDR3aa: CSARDGHTPGRFF
v_gene: TRBV5-1; j_gene: TRBJ2-5; CDR3aa: CASSFRNQETQYF
v_gene: TRBV20-1; j_gene: TRBJ1-2; CDR3aa: CSATPGDYGYTF
v_gene: TRBV27; j_gene: TRBJ2-7; CDR3aa: CASSLSAGYEQYF
v_gene: TRBV12-3/TRBV12-4; j_gene: TRBJ2-3; CDR3aa: CASSSSLKADTQYF
v_gene: TRBV7-9; j_gene: TRBJ1-2; CDR3aa: CASNRQGNDGYTF
v_gene: TRBV12-3/TRBV12-4; j_gene: TRBJ1-1; CDR3aa: CASRPPRRAMGNTEAFF
v_gene: TRBV6-1; j_gene: TRBJ1-2; CDR3aa: CASSPVGQGIYGYTF
v_gene: TRBV15; j_gene: TRBJ2-7; CDR3aa: CATSRGLAYEQYF
v_gene: TRBV11-1; j_gene: TRBJ2-2; CDR3aa: CASSLNGAGNTGELFF
v_gene: TRBV7-2; j_gene: TRBJ2-5; CDR3aa: CASSLGRWQLQETQYF
v_gene: TRBV6-1; j_gene: TRBJ1-2; CDR3aa: CASSTGGPSYGYTF
v_gene: TRBV25-1; j_gene: TRBJ2-3; CDR3aa: CASSKVTGTSGTDTQYF
v_gene: TRBV7-9; j_gene: TRBJ1-4; CDR3aa: CASSLVGGRLNEKLFF
v_gene: TRBV5-1; j_gene: TRBJ1-1; CDR3aa: CASSLGPEAVNTEAFF
v_gene: TRBV24-1; j_gene: TRBJ2-3; CDR3aa: CATSDPPTGGRADTQYF
v_gene: TRBV24-1; j_gene: TRBJ1-5; CDR3aa: CATSDPGLSNQPQHF
v_gene: TRBV7-8; j_gene: TRBJ1-1; CDR3aa: CASSPFGDRREAFF
v_gene: TRBV7-2; j_gene: TRBJ2-2; CDR3aa: CATRGQYTGELFF
v_gene: TRBV5-1; j_gene: TRBJ2-1; CDR3aa: CASSVGTSGNLDEQFF
v_gene: TRBV6-2/TRBV6-3; j_gene: TRBJ2-1; CDR3aa: CATRAGGGDEQFF
v_gene: TRBV24-1; j_gene: TRBJ1-5; CDR3aa: CATSDQGQPQHF
v_gene: TRBV24-1; j_gene: TRBJ2-1; CDR3aa: CATSALGLAADPSYNEQFF
v_gene: TRBV12-3/TRBV12-4; j_gene: TRBJ1-1; CDR3aa: CASSKTGGGEAFF
v_gene: TRBV5-1; j_gene: TRBJ1-2; CDR3aa: CASSPGTMGYTF
v_gene: TRBV25-1; j_gene: TRBJ2-3; CDR3aa: CASANFETTDTQYF
v_gene: TRBV7-3; j_gene: TRBJ2-1; CDR3aa: CASSYEGTSGNEQFF
v_gene: TRBV7-9; j_gene: TRBJ2-7; CDR3aa: CASSSSGGVGEQYF
v_gene: TRBV6-1; j_gene: TRBJ2-5; CDR3aa: CASSEATGGGETQYF
v_gene: TRBV7-9; j_gene: TRBJ2-1; CDR3aa: CASSPPNRGRVDEQFF
v_gene: TRBV7-8; j_gene: TRBJ2-1; CDR3aa: CASKGRRAGLKRNEQFF
v_gene: TRBV12-3/TRBV12-4; j_gene: TRBJ2-3; CDR3aa: CASSLLPPDGGSAQYF
v_gene: TRBV20-1; j_gene: TRBJ2-1; CDR3aa: CSAQRGRMGEQFF
v_gene: TRBV27; j_gene: TRBJ1-2; CDR3aa: CASSGNNGYTF
v_gene: TRBV20-1; j_gene: TRBJ1-5; CDR3aa: CSAGWGRGNQPQHF
v_gene: TRBV12-3/TRBV12-4; j_gene: TRBJ2-3; CDR3aa: CASSHTGTDTQYF
v_gene: TRBV20-1; j_gene: TRBJ1-4; CDR3aa: CSVSGPTATNEKLFF
v_gene: TRBV7-9; j_gene: TRBJ2-3; CDR3aa: CASSRPQGPADTQYF
v_gene: TRBV24-1; j_gene: TRBJ2-5; CDR3aa: CATSVGRSGGRETQYF
v_gene: TRBV5-1; j_gene: TRBJ2-3; CDR3aa: CASIPAPSGRDTQYF
v_gene: TRBV20-1; j_gene: TRBJ2-1; CDR3aa: CSPSGVAGEREQFF